Following are 4 T cell receptor beta chains from one sample sequenced in a study of blood T cell repertoires in COVID-19. Measured with immunoSEQ multiplex PCR; TCRdb has only the in-frame clones, and not every one. The sample lists about 200,000 clones; roughly three quarters were seen once. Sequencing used PBMCs or T cells enriched from blood (not recorded which). These receptors were taken from a woman aged 45-60 years with acute COVID-19.

This chain links TRBV11-2 with TRBJ1-6; tentatively, D is TRBD1 (5 bases). Germline CDR1 is SGHAT and CDR2 is FQNNGV. The CDR3 covers 17 residues. Deletions cut 0 bases from V and 6 bases from J, with 15 bases between. The CDR3 reads CASSLEGLRGFNSPLHF. CDR3 nucleotides: TGTGCCAGCAGCTTAGAGGGCCTTAGGGGATTTAATTCACCCCTCCACTTT.

The V gene is TRBV4-2, the J gene TRBJ2-5; D may be TRBD2 (5 bases). Trimming removed 2 bases from V and 5 bases from J, with 18 bases in between. The CDR3 is 16 residues long. Germline V lookup: CDR1 LGHNA, CDR2 YNFKEQ. In DNA form, the CDR3 reads TGTGCCAGCAGCCAATCCACGGACTCCTCTGCGGAGACCCAGTACTTC. Encoded protein: CASSQSTDSSAETQYF.

The chain couples TRBV6-2 or TRBV6-3 to TRBJ1-1; the match to TRBD1 covers 7 bases. CDR3 length: 17 amino acids. Trimming removed 2 bases from V and 7 bases from J; junction bases left unmatched: 16. In germline, CDR1 is MNHEY, CDR2 SVGEGT. This CDR3 is CASSYRPGQPSPFEAFF. The CDR3, as DNA: TGTGCCAGCAGTTACCGTCCGGGACAGCCGTCCCCCTTTGAAGCTTTCTTT.

V gene TRBV2 combines with J gene TRBJ2-7; D perhaps matches TRBD2 (6 bases). Germline V gives CDR1 SNHLY, CDR2 FYNNEI. Trimming shortened V by 4 bases and J by 6 bases, and 19 bases separated the two germline ends. The CDR3 loop spans 15 amino acids. The CDR3 DNA is TGTGCCAGCAGTGGGACCGGGACTGGGTATTCCGAGCAGTACGTC. Translating gives CASSGTGTGYSEQYV.